This T cell receptor (beta chain) was retrieved from a study of blood T cell repertoires in COVID-19. In Seattle, patients joined the study during active infection and were tracked longitudinally. The repertoire was sequenced with immunoSEQ multiplex PCR; TCRdb's copy has only in-frame clones and lacks some. The table lists roughly 150,000 clones, roughly 86% of them singletons, with about 2.6% in the top ten. The TCR sequence derives from an elderly woman with COVID-19, enrolled during active disease. Sequenced material: peripheral blood.

CDR3 protein: CASSRGGTGELFF. As DNA, the CDR3 is TGTGCCAGCAGCCGGGGGGGCACCGGGGAGCTGTTTTTT. This sequence joins TRBV7-2 and TRBJ2-2, with 8 nucleotides matching TRBD2. CDR1 SGHTA and CDR2 FQGNSA come from the germline V gene. This CDR3 region has 13 residues. The V and J ends lost 5 bases and 4 bases, in that order; junction bases with no gene match: 0.